Presented here are 29 T cell receptor beta chains from one specimen sequenced in a study of memory CD4+ T cells and cytomegalovirus serostatus (dated by TCRdb to the late 2010s). The library was made by the immunoSEQ multiplex PCR assay. TCRdb took over this immuneACCESS table, retaining in-frame rearrangements with V and J assigned. Such tables are incomplete; in checked studies, under half of the missing clones stem from an unresolved V gene, and the remainder is unexplained. In this sample the table shows 85,000 to 100,000 clones, under 90% of which occur a single time. The ten largest account for 3.5% to 4% of the sample. Single viable CD3+CD4+CD8-CD45RO+ cells were sorted as memory CD4+ T cells on a FACSAria II. The source material was memory CD4+ T cells from blood. All receptors come from an adult in good health and CMV-seropositive.

This clone showed up just a few times. DNA of the CDR3: TGTGCCAGCAGCCAAGAGGGATCCCCATATGAGACCCAGTACTTC. Translation gives CASSQEGSPYETQYF. The V and J genes are TRBV4-2 and TRBJ2-5; D uncertain. The CDR3 loop spans 15 amino acids. V lost 0 bases, J lost 5 bases, and 13 bases lay in between. Germline V gene sequence: CDR1 LGHNA, CDR2 YNFKEQ.

The chain combines TRBV6-1 with TRBJ2-7; D gene ambiguous. Germline V CDR1 and CDR2: MNHNS, SASEGT. Trimming took 0 bases from V and 0 from J, leaving 9 bases between them. This CDR3 is 15 amino acids long. The CDR3 DNA reads as TGTGCCAGCAGTGAAGCGCTCTTAAGCTCCTACGAGCAGTACTTC. Residues: CASSEALLSSYEQYF.

This sequence joins TRBV2 and TRBJ1-5; the D is unclear. The germline gives CDR1 SNHLY, CDR2 FYNNEI. The V end was cut by 4 bases, the J end by 4 bases, with 8 bases between. This CDR3 region has 13 residues. CDR3: CASSVTGNQPQHF. The CDR3, as DNA: TGTGCCAGCAGTGTGACGGGAAATCAGCCCCAGCATTTT.

The chain couples TRBV18 to TRBJ2-7; possible D gene TRBD1, 6 bases. This CDR3 has 13 amino acids. The V gene lost 5 bases and the J gene lost 0 bases, with 8 bases spanning the gap. Germline CDR1 reads KGHSH; CDR2 reads LQKENI. CDR3 amino acids: CASSGGASYEQYF. For the CDR3, the DNA is TGTGCCAGCTCAGGGGGCGCCTCCTACGAGCAGTACTTC.

The chain recombines TRBV27 with TRBJ2-3; D perhaps matches TRBD2 (6 bases). This CDR3 has 15 amino acids. CDR1 is MNHEY and CDR2 is SMNVEV in the germline V gene (reference sequence). V was shortened by 3 bases and J by 3 bases, with 13 bases between the two germline ends. The CDR3: CASSFGLRATDTQYF. The CDR3 nucleotides are TGTGCCAGCAGTTTCGGACTAAGGGCGACAGATACGCAGTATTTT.

V usage is TRBV18 and J usage is TRBJ2-7; TRBD2 agrees at 8 bases. The germline CDR1 and CDR2 sequences are KGHSH and LQKENI. This CDR3 comprises 15 residues. V was clipped by 0 bases and J by 9 bases; unmatched bases: 10. This chain's CDR3 is CASSPPSSGRKVQYF. The DNA for the CDR3 is TGTGCCAGCTCACCACCTTCGAGCGGGAGAAAGGTGCAGTACTTC.

The V call is TRBV4-2, the J call TRBJ2-2; TRBD1 aligns across 8 bases. The CDR3 is made up of 14 amino acids. CDR1 and CDR2 from the germline V gene are LGHNA and YNFKEQ. With 4 bases clipped from V and 6 bases from J, the junction kept 4 bases outside the gene matches. The CDR3 region is CASSPGGEAGELFF. DNA of the CDR3: TGTGCCAGCAGCCCAGGGGGCGAGGCCGGGGAGCTGTTTTTT.

V and J are TRBV7-2 and TRBJ2-3; D not resolved. Germline assignment: CDR1 SGHTA and CDR2 FQGNSA. The V end lost 2 bases, the J end lost 5 bases, and 8 bases lay between the germline ends. The CDR3 length is 13 residues. CDR3 bases: TGTGCCAGCAGCTTAAGTGCAGGAGATACGCAGTATTTT. It specifies CASSLSAGDTQYF.

The chain joins TRBV6-5 to TRBJ2-7; unclear D gene. Trimming took 0 bases from V and 5 from J, leaving 14 bases between them. Germline CDR1 and CDR2: MNHEY and SVGAGI. The CDR3 consists of 15 residues. The CDR3 protein is CASSYSSAIGNEQYF. The DNA of the CDR3 is TGTGCCAGCAGTTACTCGTCCGCCATTGGGAACGAGCAGTACTTC.

This clone was seen a handful of times. The rearrangement joins TRBV6-1 to TRBJ2-5; D not resolved. Germline V gene data show CDR1 as MNHNS and CDR2 as SASEGT. V was shortened by 4 bases and J by 1 base, with 10 bases between the two germline ends. The CDR3 has 14 amino acids. CDR3 residues: CASSAQQTQETQYF. DNA for the CDR3: TGTGCCAGCAGTGCTCAACAGACCCAAGAGACCCAGTACTTC.

A few counts support this clone. The genes are TRBV4-3 and TRBJ2-2; 7 positions match TRBD2. Germline loops: CDR1 LGHNA, CDR2 YSLEER. The CDR3 has 14 amino acids. V shed 5 bases, J shed 4 bases, and the junction held 4 bases outside the gene matches. CDR3: CASSGTGGTGELFF. The CDR3 DNA follows: TGCGCCAGCAGCGGCACGGGAGGCACCGGGGAGCTGTTTTTT.

V gene TRBV5-4 combines with J gene TRBJ2-3; 8 nucleotides line up with TRBD1. Germline CDR1 is SGHNT and CDR2 is YYREEE (reference sequence). After removal of 0 bases from V and 2 bases from J, the junction contained 5 bases not matched to a gene. The CDR3 is made up of 16 amino acids. The CDR3 DNA follows: TGTGCCAGCAGCTTGGCCAAGGACAGGGTCACAGATACGCAGTATTTT. It specifies CASSLAKDRVTDTQYF.

This chain links TRBV4-3 with TRBJ1-6, with D possibly TRBD1 on 6 matching bases. The CDR3 extends over 15 amino acids. The V gene lost 4 bases and the J gene lost 10 bases, with 17 bases spanning the gap. Germline V gene sequence: CDR1 LGHNA, CDR2 YSLEER. Written as DNA, the CDR3 is TGCGCCAGCAGCCGTCTACAGGGATCAGGCTCACCCCTCCACTTT. This sequence encodes CASSRLQGSGSPLHF.

The gene calls are TRBV29-1 and TRBJ2-3; 11 nucleotides line up with TRBD2. The CDR3 is 14 amino acids. Per germline, CDR1 SQVTM and CDR2 ANQGSEA. V was clipped by 6 bases and J by 6 bases; unmatched bases: 8. CDR3 nucleotides: TGCAGCGTAGGGACTAGCGGCCTATGGGATACGCAGTATTTT. Protein sequence: CSVGTSGLWDTQYF.

The chain joins TRBV6-6 to TRBJ2-3, with 10 bases matching TRBD2. In germline, CDR1 is MNHNY, CDR2 SVGAGI (reference sequence). With 2 bases clipped from V and 2 bases from J, the junction kept 4 bases outside the gene matches. This CDR3 comprises 16 residues. Here the CDR3 reads CASSYPSGRDTDTQYF. The CDR3 DNA sequence: TGTGCCAGCAGTTACCCGAGCGGGAGGGACACAGATACGCAGTATTTT.

V is TRBV19 and J is TRBJ1-2; no definite D call. CDR3 length: 13 amino acids. Trimming left V 3 bases short and J 4 bases short, with 9 bases between. The germline V gene has CDR1 LNHDA and CDR2 SQIVND (reference sequence). The CDR3 protein is CASSIEVSYGYTF. As DNA, the CDR3 is TGTGCCAGTAGTATCGAGGTCAGCTATGGCTACACCTTC.

The chain combines TRBV7-2 with TRBJ2-2; D might be TRBD1 or TRBD2, each matching 6 bases. Germline CDR1 and CDR2: SGHTA and FQGNSA. The CDR3 is 17 amino acids. Trimming cost V 1 base and J 5 bases, with 17 bases left between them. The CDR3 region has the DNA TGTGCCAGCAGCTTAGGTGGGGGGCATATTTTTACCGGGGAGCTGTTTTTT. It encodes CASSLGGGHIFTGELFF.

This chain links TRBV9 with TRBJ2-2; 7 nucleotides match TRBD1. V was clipped by 4 bases and J by 2 bases; unmatched bases: 5. Germline V gene data show CDR1 as SGDLS and CDR2 as YYNGEE. This CDR3 is built from 15 residues. The CDR3 protein is CASSLRDSNTGELFF. The CDR3 nucleotides are TGTGCCAGCAGCCTACGGGACAGCAACACCGGGGAGCTGTTTTTT. The variable domain in full, completed from reference TRBV9 and TRBJ2-2, reads DSGVTQTPKHLITATGQRVTLRCSPRSGDLSVYWYQQSLDQGLQFLIQYYNGEERAKGNILERFSAQQFPDLHSELNLSSLELGDSALYFCASSLRDSNTGELFFGEGSRLTVL.

The CDR3 is CASSAGQQETQYF. Written as DNA, the CDR3 is TGCGCCAGCAGTGCGGGACAACAAGAGACCCAGTACTTC. The rearrangement uses TRBV10-1 and TRBJ2-5, with D perhaps matching TRBD1 (6 bases). Trimming removed 4 bases from V and 2 bases from J, with 8 bases in between. This CDR3 comprises 13 residues. Looked up from germline, CDR1 is WNHNN and CDR2 is SYGVQD (reference sequence).

The chain carries TRBV6-6 and TRBJ1-1; D is uncertain. The germline V gene has CDR1 MNHNY and CDR2 SVGAGI (reference sequence). This CDR3 has 12 residues. Trimming pared 8 bases from V and 2 bases from J, leaving 9 bases between. The CDR3 DNA is TGTGCCAGCGCACAGTTTAACACTGAAGCTTTCTTT. As protein: CASAQFNTEAFF.

The gene calls are TRBV7-3 and TRBJ1-1; D is possibly TRBD1 (6 bases). The CDR3 contains 14 residues. Per the germline V gene, CDR1 is SGHTA and CDR2 is FQGTGA. V gave up 6 bases and J gave up 2 bases, with 13 bases separating them. DNA of the CDR3: TGTGCCAGCAGTCTCGACAGGATAAACACTGAAGCTTTCTTT. Translating it yields CASSLDRINTEAFF.

This chain connects TRBV9 to TRBJ2-3; D not resolved. There are 13 residues in the CDR3. From germline, CDR1 is SGDLS and CDR2 YYNGEE. The V end lost 0 bases, the J end lost 5 bases, and 7 bases lay between the germline ends. The CDR3 spells CASSVDNRDTQYF. The CDR3 DNA sequence: TGTGCCAGCAGCGTAGATAATAGAGATACGCAGTATTTT.

V is TRBV2 and J is TRBJ1-2, with unresolved D. Germline V gives CDR1 SNHLY, CDR2 FYNNEI. Deletions cut 7 bases from V and 4 bases from J, with 19 bases between. This CDR3 has 15 residues. The CDR3 DNA is TGTGCCAGCATAGCGGATGGGCCCTGGGTCTATGGCTACACCTTC. It is translated as CASIADGPWVYGYTF.

The J gene is TRBJ1-2, the V gene TRBV5-8; D gene uncertain. From germline, CDR1 is SGHTS and CDR2 YDEGEE. The CDR3 is 13 residues long. The V end lost 4 bases, the J end lost 7 bases, and 14 bases lay between the germline ends. This CDR3 is CASSLARGFGYTF. The CDR3 DNA is TGTGCCAGCAGCCTAGCCCGAGGGTTTGGCTACACCTTC.

The chain has TRBV6-5 and TRBJ1-1; D perhaps matches TRBD1 (5 bases). Trimming took 2 bases from V and 10 from J, leaving 8 bases between them. This CDR3 is built from 11 residues. Germline CDR1 and CDR2: MNHEY and SVGAGI. CDR3 sequence (DNA): TGTGCCAGCAGTTACCGGGGGGGAGCTTTCTTT. Translation gives CASSYRGGAFF.

The rearrangement uses TRBV5-1 and TRBJ2-3, with a weak D call TRBD2 (7 bases). This CDR3 region has 16 residues. V was shortened by 0 bases and J by 2 bases, with 13 bases between the two germline ends. Germline-derived CDR1 and CDR2 are SGHRS and YFSETQ. CDR3: CASSLVGAGATDTQYF. The CDR3 DNA reads TGCGCCAGCAGCTTGGTGGGCGCGGGGGCCACAGATACGCAGTATTTT. Full variable domain (missing parts from reference TRBV5-1 and TRBJ2-3): KAGVTQTPRYLIKTRGQQVTLSCSPISGHRSVSWYQQTPGQGLQFLFEYFSETQRNKGNFPGRFSGRQFSNSRSEMNVSTLELGDSALYLCASSLVGAGATDTQYFGPGTRLTVL.

This clone has just a few counts. CDR3 bases: TGTGCCAGCAGCACAATGACAGGGGGCTCCTACAATGAGCAGTTCTTC. As protein: CASSTMTGGSYNEQFF. The J gene is TRBJ2-1, the V gene TRBV5-4; 9 nucleotides line up with TRBD1. The CDR3 loop spans 16 amino acids. J gave up 0 bases and V 4 bases, and 5 bases lay outside the gene matches. Looked up from germline, CDR1 is SGHNT and CDR2 is YYREEE (reference sequence).

The rearrangement uses TRBV4-3 and TRBJ2-2; no firm D call. CDR3 length equals 16 residues. The germline V gene has CDR1 LGHNA and CDR2 YSLEER. Trimming took off 0 bases at V and 0 bases at J, with 8 bases between the two ends. The CDR3: CASSQETAANTGELFF. The CDR3 coding sequence is TGCGCCAGCAGCCAAGAAACAGCCGCGAACACCGGGGAGCTGTTTTTT.

The chain recombines TRBV28 with TRBJ2-1; 9 nucleotides line up with TRBD2. In germline, CDR1 is MDHEN, CDR2 SYDVKM. The CDR3 loop spans 16 amino acids. Trimming at V came to 3 bases and at J to 7 bases, leaving 10 bases not matched to a gene. CDR3 DNA: TGTGCCAGCAGTTTCGGGGGCGGGAGGGCCGGAAATGAGCAGTTCTTC. Translated: CASSFGGGRAGNEQFF.